This TCR beta chain was found in a study of response to subunit inactivated influenza vaccine. TCRdb analysed the RT-PCR reads with MiXCR anew, one entry per CDR3 protein. The profile shows hundreds of thousands of distinct CDR3 sequences, about 18% of them singletons. This clonotype occurred many times. V trimming: 8 bases; J trimming: 5 bases; junction bases outside the gene matches: 11. The CDR3 has 15 amino acids. Per germline, CDR1 SSHAT and CDR2 FNYEAQ (reference sequence). The TCR comes from a man aged 50-60 years who received an inactivated influenza vaccine. The sequencing here drew on PBMCs from blood, taken roughly 5 days after vaccination. The chain uses TRBV7-7 and TRBJ2-5, with 10 bases lining up with TRBD2. CDR3 residues: CASASGRALKETQYF. Written as DNA, the CDR3 is TGTGCCAGCGCCAGCGGGAGGGCCCTTAAGGAGACCCAGTACTTC.